These T cell receptor beta chains were read from a single sample in a study of blood T cell repertoires in COVID-19. The protocol was immunoSEQ multiplex PCR, while the TCRdb copy is restricted to in-frame clones and leaves out a portion. Here the sample spans tens of thousands of clones, roughly 80% being singletons. The sample comprised peripheral blood. The receptor source for this set is a woman older than 75 with acute or convalescent COVID-19. CDR3s leave out the opening cysteine and the closing phenylalanine or tryptophan. D genes are given only for firm matches.

d_call: TRBD1
v_call: TRBV19
cdr3_aa: ASSPGTATNEKLF

d_call: TRBD1
v_call: TRBV29-1
cdr3_aa: SVISWDRPTLNYGYT

d_call: .
v_call: TRBV19
cdr3_aa: ASSMGSGNSNQPQH

d_call: TRBD1
v_call: TRBV4-1
cdr3_aa: ASSPTPTGTGAEQY

d_call: .
v_call: TRBV18
cdr3_aa: ASSIRQADTGELF

d_call: TRBD2
v_call: TRBV5-1
cdr3_aa: ASSLGLAGGTDTQY

d_call: .
v_call: TRBV5-6
cdr3_aa: ASSLESGSNYGYT

d_call: .
v_call: TRBV3-1/TRBV3-2
cdr3_aa: ASTLVTGDTQY

d_call: .
v_call: TRBV7-8
cdr3_aa: ASSLNKVGLVNEQF

d_call: .
v_call: TRBV10-3
cdr3_aa: AIRNREESNSPLH

d_call: TRBD1
v_call: TRBV3-1/TRBV3-2
cdr3_aa: ASSVGQGPSPLH

d_call: TRBD1
v_call: TRBV27
cdr3_aa: ASSLQGAGIYGYT